Below, 18 T cell receptor beta chains from the same sample are listed, as sequenced in a study of blood T cell repertoires in COVID-19 (dated by TCRdb to about 2020). The library came from the immunoSEQ multiplex PCR assay. Sourced from immuneACCESS, this table was stored by TCRdb with only in-frame sequences that have V and J called. A share of the clones is absent; for the studies checked, an unresolved V gene accounts for under half, and the remainder has no known explanation. Here the sample has approximately 250,000 clones; approximately 82% occur a single time. The top ten constitute 2% to 2.5% of the sample. What was sequenced was peripheral blood. Every receptor here comes from a man aged 35-49 years who had recovered from COVID-19.

J is TRBJ2-1 and V is TRBV11-3; unclear D gene. The CDR3 is 13 amino acids. CDR1 is SGHNT and CDR2 is YENEEA in the germline V gene. Trimming removed 4 bases at V and 4 bases at J, with 8 bases between. The CDR3 reads CASSSRQYNEQFF. For the CDR3, the DNA is TGTGCCAGCAGCTCCAGACAATACAATGAGCAGTTCTTC.

This chain joins TRBV2 and TRBJ2-7; TRBD1 agrees at 7 bases. The germline CDR1 and CDR2 sequences are SNHLY and FYNNEI. J lost 4 bases, V lost 10 bases, and 13 bases had no gene match. The CDR3 length is 14 residues. The CDR3 region is CATAKTGQPYEQYF. The CDR3 nucleotides read TGTGCCACTGCTAAGACGGGACAGCCTTACGAGCAGTACTTC. The complete variable domain, with remaining parts taken from reference TRBV2 and TRBJ2-7, reads EPEVTQTPSHQVTQMGQEVILRCVPISNHLYFYWYRQILGQKVEFLVSFYNNEISEKSEIFDDQFSVERPDGSNFTLKIRSTKLEDSAMYFCATAKTGQPYEQYFGPGTRLTVT.

This clone was detected only once. The chain uses TRBV7-9 and TRBJ1-1; 9 bases map to TRBD1. V trimming: 5 bases; J trimming: 5 bases; junction bases outside the gene matches: 0. The CDR3 totals 12 residues. Per the germline V gene, CDR1 is SEHNR and CDR2 is FQNEAQ (reference sequence). CDR3 loop: CASSGQGTEAFF. In nucleotides, the CDR3 is TGTGCCAGCAGCGGACAGGGGACTGAAGCTTTCTTT.

V usage is TRBV6-5 and J usage is TRBJ1-2, with a weak D call TRBD1 (6 bases). The CDR3 runs to 15 residues. Looked up from germline, CDR1 is MNHEY and CDR2 is SVGAGI. V lost 5 bases and J lost 0, with 13 bases in between. CDR3 sequence: CASSRTWTANYGYTF. CDR3 sequence (DNA): TGTGCCAGCAGTCGCACCTGGACAGCTAACTATGGCTACACCTTC.

About this clone: At one end the junction does not follow the germline gene, possibly because of a read error. The chain recombines TRBV6-5 with TRBJ2-7, with a tentative D call TRBD1 (5 bases). CDR3 length equals 13 residues. Germline assignment: CDR1 MNHEY and CDR2 SVGAGI. CDR3 coding DNA: TGTGCCGGCAGTTATGGGGCGTCCATAGAGCAGTACTTC. Protein sequence: CAGSYGASIEQYF.

V gene TRBV5-5 combines with J gene TRBJ2-5; D is perhaps TRBD2 (6 bases). Trimming stripped 4 bases from V and 0 bases from J, with 7 bases between. Germline V gene data show CDR1 as SGHKS and CDR2 as YYEKEE (reference sequence). This CDR3 comprises 13 residues. The chain's CDR3 is CASSVADQETQYF. CDR3 nucleotides: TGTGCCAGCAGCGTAGCGGACCAAGAGACCCAGTACTTC.

The rearrangement joins TRBV6-6 to TRBJ2-7; D is perhaps TRBD1 (5 bases). V was shortened by 0 bases and J by 7 bases, with 13 bases between the two germline ends. The CDR3 spans 14 residues. The germline gives CDR1 MNHNY, CDR2 SVGAGI (reference sequence). Here the CDR3 DNA reads TGTGCCAGCAGTTACTCGTTGGCAGGGCCAGAGCAGTACTTC. Its protein is CASSYSLAGPEQYF.

This clone was observed a handful of times. This chain links TRBV6-5 with TRBJ1-5; D unresolved. Trimming removed 4 bases from V and 9 bases from J, with 10 bases in between. The CDR3 contains 12 residues. Germline V lookup: CDR1 MNHEY, CDR2 SVGAGI. The CDR3 DNA reads TGTGCCAGCAGTTCGGGGTTTGGGCCCCAGCATTTT. Translation gives CASSSGFGPQHF.

This clone was detected once. The V gene is TRBV24-1, the J gene TRBJ1-3; maybe TRBD1 (6 bases). Germline CDR1 and CDR2: KGHDR and SFDVKD. Trimming took 7 bases from V and 7 from J, leaving 16 bases between them. The CDR3 is 14 residues long. CDR3 amino acids: CATSQTGTMNTIYF. The CDR3 coding sequence is TGTGCCACCAGCCAGACCGGGACAATGAACACCATATATTTT.

The chain recombines TRBV12-5 with TRBJ2-7, with 12 bases aligning to TRBD1. Unmatched junction bases numbered 8, after V lost 2 bases and J lost 6 bases. Per the germline V gene, CDR1 is LGHNT and CDR2 is FRNRAP. CDR3 length: 16 amino acids. The CDR3 loop reads CASGLWVGQGAAEQYF. The DNA of the CDR3 is TGTGCTAGTGGTTTGTGGGTGGGACAGGGGGCCGCCGAGCAGTACTTC.

V is TRBV7-2 and J is TRBJ2-3; TRBD2 aligns across 12 bases. Germline-derived CDR1 and CDR2 are SGHTA and FQGNSA. The CDR3 spans 16 residues. The V gene end was trimmed by 4 bases and the J gene end by 5 bases; junction bases not matched to a gene: 7. This CDR3 is CASSSGLAGPGDTQYF. In nucleotides, the CDR3 is TGTGCCAGCAGCTCTGGACTAGCGGGACCCGGAGATACGCAGTATTTT. The full variable domain, completed using reference TRBV7-2 and TRBJ2-3, is GAGVSQSPSNKVTEKGKDVELRCDPISGHTALYWYRQSLGQGLEFLIYFQGNSAPDKSGLPSDRFSAERTGGSVSTLTIQRTQQEDSAVYLCASSSGLAGPGDTQYFGPGTRLTVL.

This chain joins TRBV5-8 and TRBJ1-1; no firm D call. Germline CDR1 and CDR2: SGHTS and YDEGEE. The ends were cut back, 1 base at V and 5 bases at J, with 12 bases in the middle. The CDR3 has 14 amino acids. CDR3 in DNA: TGTGCCAGCAGCTTGATGCGAGGGAATACTGAAGCTTTCTTT. It is translated as CASSLMRGNTEAFF.

The chain is built from TRBV5-4 and TRBJ2-7; TRBD1 matches 11 bases. The CDR3 contains 17 residues. Germline trimming cut 2 bases from V and 4 bases from J; bases unmatched to any gene: 11. Germline CDR1 and CDR2: SGHNT and YYREEE (reference sequence). The chain's CDR3 is CASSFWGQGENSYEQYF. In DNA form, the CDR3 reads TGTGCCAGCAGCTTTTGGGGACAGGGGGAAAATAGTTACGAGCAGTACTTC.

The chain couples TRBV9 to TRBJ1-2, with TRBD1 identical over 9 bases. Germline assignment: CDR1 SGDLS and CDR2 YYNGEE. The V and J ends lost 4 bases and 3 bases, in that order; junction bases with no gene match: 4. The CDR3 has 14 amino acids. The CDR3 region has the DNA TGTGCCAGCAGCACTCGGACAGGGGACTATGGCTACACCTTC. Translating gives CASSTRTGDYGYTF.

The CDR3 here is CASSFYRPDTQYF. In nucleotides, the CDR3 is TGTGCCAGCAGCTTCTATCGTCCAGATACGCAGTATTTT. The chain carries TRBV7-2 and TRBJ2-3; D not resolved. CDR3 length equals 13 residues. Germline V CDR1 and CDR2: SGHTA, FQGNSA. Trimming shortened V by 3 bases and J by 4 bases, and 8 bases separated the two germline ends.

This chain uses TRBV18 with TRBJ1-1, with TRBD1 matching 8 bases. The germline CDR1 and CDR2 sequences are KGHSH and LQKENI. The V gene end was trimmed by 2 bases and the J gene end by 5 bases; junction bases not matched to a gene: 7. This CDR3 has 15 residues. For the CDR3, the DNA is TGTGCCAGCTCACCAGACGGAGGACAGGGTACTGAAGCTTTCTTT. Its translation is CASSPDGGQGTEAFF.

This clone has only a few counts. This chain joins TRBV5-1 and TRBJ2-7; 15 bases map to TRBD2. Germline CDR1 SGHRS, CDR2 YFSETQ. Trimming cost V 4 bases and J 5 bases; bases outside gene matches: 7. CDR3 size: 16 residues. CDR3 loop: CASSLGLAGGSHEQYF. The CDR3 nucleotides are TGCGCCAGCAGCCTCGGACTAGCGGGAGGGTCCCACGAGCAGTACTTC.

V gene TRBV29-1 combines with J gene TRBJ1-5; 10 nucleotides align to TRBD1. Losses at the gene ends were 5 bases for V and 2 bases for J; bases not matched to a gene: 9. The CDR3 is 16 amino acids. CDR1 SQVTM and CDR2 ANQGSEA come from the germline V gene. In DNA form, the CDR3 reads TGCAGCGTTTCCTTCCAGGGGACAGGGGGCAATCAGCCCCAGCATTTT. This codes for CSVSFQGTGGNQPQHF.